A single sample is the source of the 15 T cell receptor beta chains below, sequenced in a study of beta chain features in type 1 diabetes. General study findings and limits: Researchers report that Type 1 diabetes patients had moderately but significantly shorter TCRB CDR3s across all four CD4+ subsets.

Expressed TCRB transcripts were sequenced because the entire RNA isolate underwent reverse transcription. Assay: immunoSEQ multiplex PCR; the TCRdb copy retains only in-frame clones and omits some. The data contain more than 100,000 clones, around 17% of them seen just once; the ten biggest clones take up less than 3%. Their antigen targets remain unknown. Sequencing was carried out using central memory CD4+ T cells from blood. Source of these receptors: a man younger than 45 with type 1 diabetes.

This clone has at least ten counts. The V call is TRBV30, the J call TRBJ2-6, with D possibly being TRBD2 (6 bases). Germline V gene lookup returns CDR1 GTSNPN and CDR2 SVGIG (reference sequence). The CDR3 runs 14 residues. Trimming removed 7 bases from V and 0 bases from J, with 10 bases in between. The DNA of the CDR3 is TGTGCCTACCAGGGAGGCTCTGGGGCCAACGTCCTGACTTTC. Translating gives CAYQGGSGANVLTF. Full variable domain (outside the CDR3, taken from reference TRBV30 and TRBJ2-6): SQTIHQWPATLVQPVGSPLSLECTVEGTSNPNLYWYRQAAGRGLQLLFYSVGIGQISSEVPQNLSASRPQDRQFILSSKKLLLSDSGFYLCAYQGGSGANVLTFGAGSRLTVL.

V usage is TRBV4-3 and J usage is TRBJ2-1, with D hard to call. There are 18 residues in the CDR3. V was trimmed by 0 bases and J by 2 bases, leaving 17 bases between them. Germline V gene sequence: CDR1 LGHNA, CDR2 YSLEER. CDR3 in amino acids: CASSQESHGRGTYNEQFF. CDR3 nucleotides: TGCGCCAGCAGCCAAGAATCGCATGGACGTGGGACCTACAATGAGCAGTTCTTC.

The rearrangement joins TRBV7-9 to TRBJ1-5, with TRBD1 as a possible D gene (5 bases). The germline V gene encodes CDR1 SEHNR and CDR2 FQNEAQ (reference sequence). This CDR3 region has 15 residues. The germline V and J ends were trimmed by 1 base and 1 base, with 8 bases remaining between them. The CDR3 region has the DNA TGTGCCAGCAGCTTAGGTGCAGGGAGCAATCAGCCCCAGCATTTT. Translation: CASSLGAGSNQPQHF.

This clone occurred a few times. With a much larger clone just one base away, this may be a read error. The chain has TRBV5-6 and TRBJ2-3; D uncertain. V shed 2 bases and J shed 5 bases, with 6 bases lying between them. The CDR3 contains 12 residues. Germline V lookup: CDR1 SGHDT, CDR2 YYEEEE. CDR3 loop: CASSFLRDTQYF. The CDR3 coding sequence is TGTGCCAGCAGCTTCCTCAGAGATACGCAGTATTTT.

In this sample, this clone turned up a few times. The J gene is TRBJ1-2, the V gene TRBV7-9, with 7 bases matching TRBD1. Germline CDR1 and CDR2: SEHNR and FQNEAQ (reference sequence). CDR3 length: 13 residues. The J segment lost 4 bases and the V segment lost 5 bases, leaving 4 bases of the junction unmatched. The CDR3 region has the DNA TGTGCCAGCAGCCCCGACAGGGTCTATGGCTACACCTTC. Amino acids: CASSPDRVYGYTF.

The CDR3 nucleotides are TGTGCCTGGAGGGCCTACAACTACGAGCAGTACTTC. This translates into CAWRAYNYEQYF. V gene TRBV30 combines with J gene TRBJ2-7; D call uncertain. V gave up 3 bases and J gave up 3 bases, with 9 bases separating them. Germline loops: CDR1 GTSNPN, CDR2 SVGIG (reference sequence). This CDR3 has 12 residues.

The chain employs TRBV30 and TRBJ1-2; D is uncertain. The CDR3 has 13 amino acids. The germline gives CDR1 GTSNPN, CDR2 SVGIG (reference sequence). With 2 bases removed from V and 4 bases from J, the gap between germline ends came to 11 bases. The CDR3 nucleotides read TGTGCCTGGAGTCACGGGAAAACCTATGGCTACACCTTC. Residues: CAWSHGKTYGYTF.

The rearrangement joins TRBV9 to TRBJ1-5; tentative D call: TRBD1 (5 bases). In germline, CDR1 is SGDLS, CDR2 YYNGEE. CDR3 length equals 14 residues. The germline V and J ends were trimmed by 0 bases and 5 bases, with 9 bases remaining between them. The CDR3 DNA is TGTGCCAGCAGCGTAGGACCGGGGGATCAGCCCCAGCATTTT. Translated, it gives CASSVGPGDQPQHF.

This chain connects TRBV29-1 to TRBJ1-2; no clear D. CDR3 length equals 14 residues. CDR1 and CDR2 from the germline V gene are SQVTM and ANQGSEA. V gave up 1 base and J gave up 0 bases, with 9 bases separating them. CDR3 protein: CSVEGRGANYGYTF. The CDR3 nucleotides read TGCAGCGTTGAAGGGCGCGGAGCTAACTATGGCTACACCTTC.

The table lists this clone with a few counts. The gene calls are TRBV7-4 and TRBJ1-1; D is possibly TRBD1 (6 bases). CDR3 length equals 15 residues. Trimming pared 1 base from V and 0 bases from J, leaving 9 bases between. Germline assignment: CDR1 SGHVT and CDR2 SQSDAQ. Written as DNA, the CDR3 is TGTGCCAGCAGCTTAGATAGGACAGTGAACACTGAAGCTTTCTTT. This translates into CASSLDRTVNTEAFF.

Worth noting for this clone: A junction boundary mismatches the germline segment, possibly from a read error. The chain joins TRBV4-3 to TRBJ2-7; 8 positions agree with TRBD2. Germline lookup yields CDR1 LGHNA and CDR2 YSLEER. This CDR3 is built from 16 residues. As DNA, the CDR3 is TGCGCCAGCAGCCCGAATCCGGATCTGAGCGCGGGGGGCACCGACTTC. This translates into CASSPNPDLSAGGTDF.

This rearrangement joins TRBV2 to TRBJ1-1; D is uncertain. Germline CDR1 reads SNHLY; CDR2 reads FYNNEI. The CDR3 runs 15 residues. Trimming removed 2 bases from V and 1 base from J, with 11 bases in between. The CDR3 DNA reads as TGTGCCAGCAGTGAACGGGGATTTGGGAACACTGAAGCTTTCTTT. This encodes CASSERGFGNTEAFF. The full variable domain, completed using reference TRBV2 and TRBJ1-1, is EPEVTQTPSHQVTQMGQEVILRCVPISNHLYFYWYRQILGQKVEFLVSFYNNEISEKSEIFDDQFSVERPDGSNFTLKIRSTKLEDSAMYFCASSERGFGNTEAFFGQGTRLTVV.

This chain links TRBV5-1 with TRBJ2-5; the match to TRBD1 covers 7 bases. CDR3 size: 17 residues. V gave up 0 bases and J gave up 5 bases; unmatched junction bases: 13. In germline, CDR1 is SGHRS, CDR2 YFSETQ. In DNA form, the CDR3 reads TGCGCCAGCAGCTTGGTCTCGGGATCCTCGACAGGGGAGACCCAGTACTTC. As protein: CASSLVSGSSTGETQYF.

The chain recombines TRBV23-1 with TRBJ2-5, with 7 bases matching TRBD2. TRBV23-1 is noted as an ORF with a role that remains uncertain. The CDR3 loop spans 15 amino acids. Trimming took 9 bases from V and 2 from J; bases not matched to a gene: 12. The CDR3 spells CASPPLGGNQETQYF. CDR3 in DNA: TGCGCCAGTCCCCCTCTCGGGGGGAATCAAGAGACCCAGTACTTC.

The chain recombines TRBV6-1 with TRBJ1-1, with a weak D call TRBD1 (5 bases). CDR1 MNHNS and CDR2 SASEGT come from the germline V gene. The length of the CDR3 is 15 residues. The V gene lost 7 bases and the J gene lost 3 bases, with 18 bases spanning the gap. The chain's CDR3 is CASKAGFDSYTEAFF. The CDR3, as DNA: TGTGCCAGCAAGGCCGGGTTTGACAGTTACACTGAAGCTTTCTTT.